This TCR beta chain was identified in a study of T-cell memory formation after mild COVID-19. Study-level information: Most TCR clusters belonged to a single donor. Study observations and caveats: The pre-infection memory compartment contained some responding clones, suggesting cross-reactive memory joined. Clones shrinking between day 15 and 85 showed a balanced CD4/CD8 split, and those that grew later tilted toward CD4+.

Trimming took 1 base from V and 5 from J; bases not matched to a gene: 4. The germline CDR1 and CDR2 sequences are SQVTM and ANQGSEA. This CDR3 region has 14 residues. TCRdb reprocessed the 5' RACE reads via MiXCR and lists one record per CDR3 protein. The sample includes tens of thousands of distinct CDR3 sequences, about 16% of them seen just once. This clonotype appeared a few times. Its antigen is not identified. The TCR comes from a man aged 18 to 30 who had mild COVID-19 (a few samples of this study predate the infection). Cell type and time point are not known. The rearrangement links TRBV29-1 to TRBJ2-1; 8 bases are shared with TRBD2. Sequencing used PBMCs or a T cell subset sorted from them (not recorded which). CDR3 residues: CSVEGRGENNEQFF. The CDR3 DNA reads TGCAGCGTTGAAGGGCGGGGGGAAAACAATGAGCAGTTCTTC.